This T cell receptor beta chain is drawn from a study of blood T cell repertoires in COVID-19 (TCRdb year 2020). In the study overall: Samples from collaborators originated in the United States, Italy and Spain and spanned both the acute and convalescent phases of COVID-19. The prospective study material was composed of cDNA or gDNA derived from T cells, B-cell-depleted T cells, or PBMCs. Deeply sampled blood TCRbeta repertoires from subjects exposed to, actively infected with, or recovered from COVID-19 were included in the dataset. The repertoires were made available in a free public database intended to serve as a resource for research on the immune response to SARS-CoV-2. The samples were drawn from the first 160 participants of the ongoing ImmuneRACE study and from about 1,200 subjects provided by 6 global collaborators. The sample metadata nearly always contained a de-identified subject ID, COVID-19 status, age in years and sex. Where available, HLA class I and class II types were taken from metadata supplied by the sample provider and were not determined by assay-based typing. General findings and caveats noted by the study authors: How much clinical and demographic metadata was included differed by source and by participant, and the metadata was provided uncurated.

The immunoSEQ Assay, a bias-controlled multiplex PCR, was used to amplify TCRbeta CDR3 regions from genomic DNA. As for the authors' bioinformatics: Nucleated cell counts per sample were estimated from amplification of reference gene primers within the assay. Sequence reads were collapsed and filtered to measure the absolute abundance of every unique TCRbeta CDR3 rearrangement. For each sample, productive Simpson clonality was calculated as the square root of Simpson's diversity index over productive rearrangements. This immuneACCESS table, as held by TCRdb, lists in-frame sequences with V and J called but not all clones. Of the missing ones, under half trace to an unresolved V gene in checked studies; the others have no known cause. Clonal size and the V and J genes are those of that table, whereas D and trimming came from the DNA. In all, the sample holds 300,000 to 450,000 clones, and around 91% of those were seen once. The leading ten clones occupy less than 1.2% of the sample.

Remarks on this clone: The antigen it recognizes is unknown. No base-level quality is on record; no much larger clone is a single base apart.

Participants in the prospective study were enrolled through a virtual design, were aged about 18 to 90 years, and lived in approximately 25 United States geographic areas. In the prospective study, cohorts were assigned on the basis of participant-reported clinical history obtained from a screening survey and a study questionnaire. For ImmuneRACE Cohort 3, a participant was defined as recovered based on two consecutive negative NP/OP PCR tests, clearance by a healthcare professional, or resolution of symptoms. Mobile phlebotomists in the prospective study collected whole blood, serum and a nasopharyngeal or oropharyngeal swab from every participant. Additional blood draws and questionnaires over an approximately 2-month period could optionally be provided by prospective study participants. Before DNA extraction, prospective study blood samples were shipped either frozen or at room temperature.

The junction shows trimming of 8 bases on V and 0 bases on J, and the gene matches do not reach 10 bases of it. CDR1 and CDR2 (LGHNA, YNFKEQ) derive from the germline V gene. The CDR3 has 15 amino acids, counting the end cysteine and phenylalanine. Only the CDR3 part of the read is kept: 45 bases, read in frame from the first base. This clonotype was sampled from a man younger than 30 who had recovered from COVID-19. The V and J genes are TRBV4-2 and TRBJ2-7; 7 central nucleotides agree with TRBD1. Material: PBMCs or T cells enriched from blood (not recorded which). Here the CDR3 is given as CASSETGLPSYEQYF. Here is the DNA: TGTGCCAGCTCGGAGACAGGGCTTCCCTCCTACGAGCAGTACTTC.